The 27 T cell receptor beta chains listed next were all sequenced from one sample in a study of T cell responses to AZD1222 COVID-19 vaccine (dated by TCRdb to the early 2020s). Receptors were amplified or captured by the immunoSEQ multiplex PCR assay. This immuneACCESS table, as held by TCRdb, lists in-frame sequences with V and J called but not all clones. Of the missing ones, under half trace to an unresolved V gene in checked studies; the others have no known cause. Here the sample has about 160,000 clones; approximately 90% occur a single time. Together, the top ten hold 6% to 8% of the sample. This specimen's time point label, per the study, means: baseline before first vaccination. The input for sequencing was peripheral blood, taken on day 0 of AZD1222 vaccination. The receptors were gathered from an adult in good health.

This clone came up once. Written as DNA, the CDR3 is TGTGCCAGCAGCCCCCTGACCGGTACCACTGAAGCTTTCTTT. Translation gives CASSPLTGTTEAFF. The chain links TRBV7-2 to TRBJ1-1, with unresolved D. Germline CDR1 and CDR2: SGHTA and FQGNSA. The length of the CDR3 is 14 residues. Trimming took off 5 bases at V and 4 bases at J, with 14 bases between the two ends.

This chain links TRBV6-5 with TRBJ2-2, with 12 bases that match TRBD1. V was pared by 6 bases and J by 7 bases, with 6 bases of the junction left unmatched. Germline V gene data show CDR1 as MNHEY and CDR2 as SVGAGI. The CDR3 runs 15 residues. CDR3 sequence: CASSRDRGRGGELFF. DNA of the CDR3: TGTGCCAGCAGCCGGGACAGGGGGCGCGGCGGGGAGCTGTTTTTT.

This CDR3 reads CASKQGSSGYTF. The CDR3 coding sequence is TGTGCCAGCAAACAGGGTTCCAGTGGCTACACCTTC. This rearrangement joins TRBV12-3 or TRBV12-4 to TRBJ1-2; D possibly corresponds to TRBD1 (6 bases). The CDR3 has 12 amino acids. Trimming removed 7 bases from V and 7 bases from J, with 13 bases in between.

This clone was observed a few times. Distinct nucleotide sequences in the sample also encode this CDR3. V is TRBV30 and J is TRBJ2-3; 7 bases are a match to TRBD2. The length of the CDR3 is 11 residues. With V trimmed by 2 bases and J by 9 bases, 2 bases remained unmatched. The germline CDR1 and CDR2 sequences are GTSNPN and SVGIG (reference sequence). CDR3 amino acids: CAWSWEGTQYF. The CDR3 nucleotides are TGTGCCTGGAGTTGGGAGGGGACGCAGTATTTT.

The gene calls are TRBV5-4 and TRBJ2-3; 14 bases match TRBD2. The length of the CDR3 is 18 residues. Trimming at V came to 4 bases and at J to 1 base, leaving 8 bases not matched to a gene. Germline CDR1 reads SGHNT; CDR2 reads YYREEE (reference sequence). CDR3 DNA sequence: TGTGCCAGCAGCGAGGGGACTAGCGGGGGAATTGGCACAGATACGCAGTATTTT. Its translation is CASSEGTSGGIGTDTQYF.

The V gene is TRBV6-5, the J gene TRBJ1-1, with 7 bases aligning to TRBD1. The V gene end was trimmed by 2 bases and the J gene end by 1 base; junction bases not matched to a gene: 1. Germline V gives CDR1 MNHEY, CDR2 SVGAGI. There are 14 residues in the CDR3. The CDR3 sequence is CASSYGTANTEAFF. In DNA form, the CDR3 reads TGTGCCAGCAGTTACGGGACAGCGAACACTGAAGCTTTCTTT.

The chain recombines TRBV29-1 with TRBJ2-5, with 9 positions matching TRBD2. Looked up from germline, CDR1 is SQVTM and CDR2 is ANQGSEA. The V gene end was trimmed by 1 base and the J gene end by 1 base; junction bases not matched to a gene: 4. This CDR3 contains 15 residues. The CDR3 sequence: CSVEARLAVQETQYF. The CDR3 region has the DNA TGCAGCGTTGAAGCTCGACTAGCGGTCCAAGAGACCCAGTACTTC.

V usage is TRBV12-3 or TRBV12-4 and J usage is TRBJ2-7; a weak D match, TRBD2 (6 bases). This CDR3 region has 12 residues. Trimming cost V 3 bases and J 3 bases, with 6 bases left between them. The CDR3, as DNA: TGTGCCAGCAGTTTCGGGGGCTACGAGCAGTACTTC. Protein product: CASSFGGYEQYF.

This chain joins TRBV5-1 and TRBJ1-6; no firm D call. Germline V gene data show CDR1 as SGHRS and CDR2 as YFSETQ. This CDR3 spans 12 amino acids. Trimming removed 4 bases from V and 5 bases from J, with 4 bases in between. The CDR3 DNA reads TGCGCCAGCAGCCAGGATAATTCACCCCTCCACTTT. Its protein product is CASSQDNSPLHF.

The V call is TRBV30, the J call TRBJ1-1, with 10 bases fitting TRBD1. The CDR3 contains 15 residues. V was clipped by 8 bases and J by 5 bases; unmatched bases: 14. The germline V gene has CDR1 GTSNPN and CDR2 SVGIG (reference sequence). In DNA, the CDR3 is TGTGCCCGGGGGAAGACAGGGGGCATTGGTACTGAAGCTTTCTTT. Translating gives CARGKTGGIGTEAFF.

The table lists this clone with a count of one. V gene TRBV6-6 combines with J gene TRBJ2-3; 12 bases agree with TRBD2. This CDR3 has 17 residues. Germline V gene lookup returns CDR1 MNHNY and CDR2 SVGAGI (reference sequence). The ends lost 5 bases at V and 2 bases at J; junction bases unmatched: 8. CDR3 residues: CASSRLTSGGVTDTQYF. The CDR3 bases are TGTGCCAGCAGTCGCTTGACTAGCGGGGGCGTCACAGATACGCAGTATTTT.

The J gene is TRBJ1-2, the V gene TRBV5-6; D is ambiguous. The CDR3 runs to 14 residues. Germline loops: CDR1 SGHDT, CDR2 YYEEEE. Trimming left V 0 bases short and J 2 bases short, with 8 bases between. The CDR3 DNA reads TGTGCCAGCAGCTTGGAGGACCGAAACTATGGCTACACCTTC. Translation gives CASSLEDRNYGYTF.

With respect to this clone: At one end, the junction sequence differs from germline, possibly due to a read error. The chain is built from TRBV7-2 and TRBJ1-6; TRBD1 matches at 7 bases. The germline V gene encodes CDR1 SGHTA and CDR2 FQGNSA. This CDR3 region has 14 residues. In DNA, the CDR3 is TGTGCCAGCAGGGAGGGACAGCTTAATTCACCCATCCACTTT. Its protein is CASREGQLNSPIHF.

This chain connects TRBV3-1 (or the pseudogene TRBV3-2) to TRBJ2-2; D not resolved. The CDR3 has 12 residues. Per germline, CDR1 LGHDT and CDR2 YNNKEL (reference sequence). V was cut by 1 base and J by 9 bases, with 6 bases left in between. Here the CDR3 reads CASSQAARELFF. The CDR3 DNA is TGTGCCAGCAGCCAAGCGGCCAGGGAGCTGTTTTTT.

The sample holds a few counts of this clone. This sequence joins TRBV18 and TRBJ2-3; the match to TRBD1 covers 10 bases. V lost 2 bases and J lost 4; bases outside the gene matches: 3. There are 15 residues in the CDR3. Per the germline V gene, CDR1 is KGHSH and CDR2 is LQKENI. CDR3 in DNA: TGTGCCAGCTCACCAGGGACAGGGGAGGCAGATACGCAGTATTTT. Amino acid sequence: CASSPGTGEADTQYF.

V is TRBV30 and J is TRBJ2-1, with a possible D match to TRBD2 (6 bases). V was trimmed by 7 bases and J by 8 bases, leaving 21 bases between them. The CDR3 is made up of 14 amino acids. Germline loops: CDR1 GTSNPN, CDR2 SVGIG (reference sequence). CDR3 sequence: CAFRPGAGSYEQFF. The CDR3 DNA reads TGTGCCTTCCGCCCGGGAGCGGGTTCGTATGAGCAGTTCTTC.

The chain links TRBV28 to TRBJ2-4; D is ambiguous. Looked up from germline, CDR1 is MDHEN and CDR2 is SYDVKM. The CDR3 extends over 14 amino acids. With 5 bases removed from V and 7 bases from J, the gap between germline ends came to 15 bases. CDR3 loop: CASSAPWGENIQYF. In nucleotides, the CDR3 is TGTGCCAGCAGTGCTCCGTGGGGTGAGAACATTCAGTACTTC.

This chain joins TRBV2 and TRBJ1-5, with a tentative D call TRBD1 (6 bases). CDR3 length equals 16 residues. Germline CDR1 is SNHLY and CDR2 is FYNNEI. V lost 6 bases, J lost 0 bases, and 15 bases lay in between. The CDR3 protein is CASRKTDRDSNQPQHF. The CDR3 bases are TGTGCCAGCAGGAAAACGGACAGAGATAGCAATCAGCCCCAGCATTTT.

The chain has TRBV6-2 or TRBV6-3 and TRBJ1-1; D is ambiguous. Trimming pared 2 bases from V and 10 bases from J, leaving 11 bases between. Germline V lookup: CDR1 MNHEY, CDR2 SVGEGT. The CDR3 contains 12 residues. DNA of the CDR3: TGTGCCAGCAGTTACCACAGCCTCGGAGCTTTCTTT. Translated: CASSYHSLGAFF.

The chain combines TRBV6-1 with TRBJ2-1; D remains unclear. Trimming took 3 bases from V and 3 from J, leaving 9 bases between them. Germline loops: CDR1 MNHNS, CDR2 SASEGT. The CDR3 spans 14 residues. CDR3 coding DNA: TGTGCCAGCAGTGATGGGGTACGCTACAATGAGCAGTTCTTC. Translating gives CASSDGVRYNEQFF.

The chain couples TRBV5-6 to TRBJ2-2, with D maybe TRBD2 (5 bases). Germline V lookup: CDR1 SGHDT, CDR2 YYEEEE. V dropped 4 bases and J dropped 6 bases, with 16 bases sitting between them. The CDR3 runs 15 residues. The DNA of the CDR3 is TGTGCCAGCAGCGCGTTTGAGCTGAGGGCCGGGGAGCTGTTTTTT. This codes for CASSAFELRAGELFF.

The DNA of the CDR3 is TGCGCCAGCAGTCTTGACGGTCGGGACAGGGGGCCGCATAGCAATCAGCCCCAGCATTTT. Translating it yields CASSLDGRDRGPHSNQPQHF. The rearrangement uses TRBV23-1 and TRBJ1-5; 12 positions match TRBD1. TRBV23-1 is an open reading frame whose function is uncertain. Germline trimming cut 4 bases from V and 0 bases from J; bases unmatched to any gene: 13. This CDR3 comprises 20 residues.

This rearrangement joins TRBV28 to TRBJ2-3, with 11 bases matching TRBD2. Germline V gene sequence: CDR1 MDHEN, CDR2 SYDVKM. With 7 bases clipped from V and 7 bases from J, the junction kept 10 bases outside the gene matches. The CDR3 covers 15 residues. DNA of the CDR3: TGTGCCAGCACCTTTAGCGGGGGGGCTGGAAATACGCAGTATTTT. Protein product: CASTFSGGAGNTQYF.

As regards this clone: It is likely a read error, because the conserved phenylalanine at the end of the CDR3 is missing. The DNA is omitted, as the CDR3 cannot be located on it reliably, and the CDR3 follows TCRdb's listing. V and J are TRBV19 and TRBJ1-2. The germline V gene has CDR1 LNHDA and CDR2 SQIVND (reference sequence). The CDR3 is 13 residues long, counting both termini. The CDR3 reads CASSPDWGAFIFS.

There are many counts of this clone. This chain joins TRBV4-1 and TRBJ1-3; no clear D gene. This CDR3 is 17 amino acids long. V gave up 1 base and J gave up 2 bases, with 15 bases separating them. Germline CDR1 MGHRA, CDR2 YSYEKL. This CDR3 reads CASSQADMGFPGNTIYF. The CDR3, as DNA: TGCGCCAGCAGCCAAGCTGATATGGGGTTTCCTGGAAACACCATATATTTT.

V usage is TRBV10-3 and J usage is TRBJ1-1; no clear D gene. CDR1 ENHRY and CDR2 SYGVKD come from the germline V gene. This CDR3 spans 13 amino acids. V lost 6 bases to trimming and J lost 3 bases, with 11 bases between them. In nucleotides, the CDR3 is TGTGCCATCAGGCGTCGGATCGACACTGAAGCTTTCTTT. Translating it yields CAIRRRIDTEAFF.

The chain combines TRBV6-4 with TRBJ1-1; D is unresolved. CDR1 is MRHNA and CDR2 is SNTAGT in the germline V gene. The CDR3 loop spans 13 amino acids. V was cut by 6 bases and J by 2 bases, with 10 bases left in between. CDR3 in amino acids: CASSHAGNTEAFF. For the CDR3, the DNA is TGTGCCAGCAGCCACGCGGGAAACACTGAAGCTTTCTTT.